This T cell receptor (beta chain) was observed in a study of blood T cell repertoires in COVID-19. The overall study: Spain, Italy and the United States supplied samples that represented acute and convalescent COVID-19. Sources were T cells, B-cell-depleted T cells, or PBMCs; the material itself was cDNA or gDNA.

The repertoire was sequenced with immunoSEQ multiplex PCR; TCRdb's copy has only in-frame clones and lacks some. This table holds around 60,000 clones, 90% found once. V was clipped by 9 bases and J by 0 bases; unmatched bases: 8. CDR1 is MDHEN and CDR2 is SYDVKM in the germline V gene. The CDR3 spans 15 residues. This chain uses TRBV28 with TRBJ1-5; 7 bases are shared with TRBD1. The sample taken for sequencing was peripheral blood. This TCR derives from a man aged 60 to 69 with active COVID-19. CDR3: CARNRGSHSNQPQHF. CDR3 in DNA: TGTGCCAGAAACAGGGGATCTCATAGCAATCAGCCCCAGCATTTT.